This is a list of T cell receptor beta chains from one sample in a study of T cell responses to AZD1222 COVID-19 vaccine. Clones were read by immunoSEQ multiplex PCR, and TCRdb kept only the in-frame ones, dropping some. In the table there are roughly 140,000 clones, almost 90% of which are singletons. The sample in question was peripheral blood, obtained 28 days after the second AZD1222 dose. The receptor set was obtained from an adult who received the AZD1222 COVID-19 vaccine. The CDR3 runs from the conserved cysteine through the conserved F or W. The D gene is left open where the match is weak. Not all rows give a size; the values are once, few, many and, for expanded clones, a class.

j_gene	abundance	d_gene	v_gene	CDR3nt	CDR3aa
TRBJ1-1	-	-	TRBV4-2	TGTGCCAGCAGCCAAGATTGGGGACATAAGAACACTGAAGCTTTCTTT	CASSQDWGHKNTEAFF
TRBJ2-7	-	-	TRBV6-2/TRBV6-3	TGTGCCAGCAGTTACCTGGGACTCACATCCTACGAGCAGTACTTC	CASSYLGLTSYEQYF
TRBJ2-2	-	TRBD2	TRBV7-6	TGTGCCAGCAGCTTTACCGGGGGGGGCACGGGGACCGGGGAGCTGTTTTTT	CASSFTGGGTGTGELFF
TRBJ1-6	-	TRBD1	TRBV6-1	TGTGCCAGCAGTGAGACAGGGGGGGCCCTCCACTTT	CASSETGGALHF
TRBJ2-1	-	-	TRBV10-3	TGTGCCATCAGTAAAAGTGGGCTAGAGGGCAATGAGCAGTTCTTC	CAISKSGLEGNEQFF
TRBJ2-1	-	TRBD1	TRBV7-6	TGTGCCAGCTCGGGGACAGGGGAGGGCAATGAGCAGTTCTTC	CASSGTGEGNEQFF
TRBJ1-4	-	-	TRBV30	TGTGCCTGGAACCCTCGGGGGTGGCAGGCGAATGAAAAACTGTTTTTT	CAWNPRGWQANEKLFF
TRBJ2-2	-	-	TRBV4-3	TGCGCCAGCAGCCACCTAGACGAGGCCGGGGAGCTGTTTTTT	CASSHLDEAGELFF
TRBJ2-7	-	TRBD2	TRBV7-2	TGTGCCAGCAGCTTATTAACTAGCGGGTTCGCCTACGAGCAGTACTTC	CASSLLTSGFAYEQYF
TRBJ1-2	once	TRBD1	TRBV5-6	TGTGCCAGCAGCTTCAGGGACAGGGGGAACTATGGCTACACCTTC	CASSFRDRGNYGYTF
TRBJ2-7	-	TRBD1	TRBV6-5	TGTGCCAGCAGTTCAGGGGGCGCCCCCTACGAGCAGTACTTC	CASSSGGAPYEQYF
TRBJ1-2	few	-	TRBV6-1	TGTGCCAGCAGTGAAATCACATCAGGGAGGGATGGCTACACCTTC	CASSEITSGRDGYTF
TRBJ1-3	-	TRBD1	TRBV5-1	TGCGCCAGCAGCCTACGGACAGGGACTGGAAACACCATATATTTT	CASSLRTGTGNTIYF
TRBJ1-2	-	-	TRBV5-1	TGCGCCAGCAGCTTTGAGGGGACAATCTATGGCTACACCTTC	CASSFEGTIYGYTF
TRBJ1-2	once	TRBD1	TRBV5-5	TGTGCCAGCAGCTCGGACAGGGGCTATGGCTACACCTTC	CASSSDRGYGYTF
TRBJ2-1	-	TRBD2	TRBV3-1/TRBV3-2	TGTGCCAGCAGCCAGGATGTTGGGGGGGCCTACAATGAGCAGTTCTTC	CASSQDVGGAYNEQFF
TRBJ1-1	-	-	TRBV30	TGTGCCTGGAGTGTGACAGTACGGACTGAAGCTTTCTTT	CAWSVTVRTEAFF
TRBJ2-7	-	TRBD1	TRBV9	TGTGCCAGCAGCAGACGGACAGGGGGAGCCTACGAGCAGTACTTC	CASSRRTGGAYEQYF
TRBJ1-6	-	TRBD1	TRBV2	TGTGCCAGCAGGGAGGACAGGGGGCATAGGTCACCCCTCCACTTT	CASREDRGHRSPLHF
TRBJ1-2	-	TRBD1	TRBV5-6	TGTGCCAGCAGCTCCCGCTGGGGACAGGCCAACTATGGCTACACCTTC	CASSSRWGQANYGYTF
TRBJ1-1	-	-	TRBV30	TGTGCCTGGTGTTTTAACAGGAACACTGAAGCTTTCTTT	CAWCFNRNTEAFF
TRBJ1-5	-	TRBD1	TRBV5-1	TGCGCCAGCAGCTTGGACGGACAGGGGAATCAGCCCCAGCATTTT	CASSLDGQGNQPQHF
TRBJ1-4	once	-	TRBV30	TGTGCCTGCCCTCTGATCGGGGAAAAACTGTTTTTT	CACPLIGEKLFF
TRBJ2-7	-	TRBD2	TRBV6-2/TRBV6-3	TGTGCCAGCAGTTCCTATCGTCTAGCGGGGTCCTACGAGCAGTACTTC	CASSSYRLAGSYEQYF
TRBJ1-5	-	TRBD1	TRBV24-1	TGTGCCACCAGTGGACAGGGCTCTCAGCCCCAGCATTTT	CATSGQGSQPQHF
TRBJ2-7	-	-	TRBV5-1	TGCGCCAGCAGCACCCGAGCCAGACAGAGCTCCTACGAGCAGTACTTC	CASSTRARQSSYEQYF
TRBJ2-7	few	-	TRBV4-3	TGCGCCAGCAGCGCAGGTAGCTCCTACGAGCAGTACTTC	CASSAGSSYEQYF
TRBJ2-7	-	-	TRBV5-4	TGTGCCAGCAGCTTGGCACTAGCCAGCGAGCAGTACTTC	CASSLALASEQYF
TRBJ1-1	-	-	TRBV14	TGTGCCAGCAGCGTTCGAGGGGTGAAGACTGAAGCTTTCTTT	CASSVRGVKTEAFF
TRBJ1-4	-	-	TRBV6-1	TGTGCCAGCAGTGAAAACCCTCACGGTGAAAAACTGTTTTTT	CASSENPHGEKLFF
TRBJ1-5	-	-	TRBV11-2	TGTGCCAGCAGCTTATTGGCCATAGCGAGGAGCAATCAGCCCCAGCATTTT	CASSLLAIARSNQPQHF
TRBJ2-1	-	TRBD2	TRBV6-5	TGTGCCAGCAGTTCTCGACTAGCGGGAGGGCGTAGGCAGTTCTTC	CASSSRLAGGRRQFF
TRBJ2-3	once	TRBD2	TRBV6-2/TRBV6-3	TGTGCCAGCAGTTACCGGTCTAGCGGAAAACGGACAGATACGCAGTATTTT	CASSYRSSGKRTDTQYF
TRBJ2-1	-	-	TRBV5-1	TGCGCCAGCAGCCCCAACCGGGACTTCTCCTACAATGAGCAGTTCTTC	CASSPNRDFSYNEQFF
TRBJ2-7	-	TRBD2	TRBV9	TGTGCCAGCAGCGAGACGGCTAGCGGTACCTACGAGCAGTACTTC	CASSETASGTYEQYF
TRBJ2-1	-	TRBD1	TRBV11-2	TGTGCCAGCAGCAAGACAGGGGGGTCCTACAATGAGCAGTTCTTC	CASSKTGGSYNEQFF
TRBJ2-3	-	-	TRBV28	TGTGCCAGCAACTCGCCAGCAAGCACAGATACGCAGTATTTT	CASNSPASTDTQYF
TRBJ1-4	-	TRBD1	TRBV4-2	TGTGCCAGCAGCCAAGTTCCAGGGGGAGGGAATGAAAAACTGTTTTTT	CASSQVPGGGNEKLFF
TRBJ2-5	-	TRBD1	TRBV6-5	TGTGCCAGCAGAACAGGGGAAGAGACCCAGTACTTC	CASRTGEETQYF
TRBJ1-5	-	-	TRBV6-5	TGTGCCAGCACCTCACCTGGTCAGCCCCAGCATTTT	CASTSPGQPQHF
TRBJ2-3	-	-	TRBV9	TGTGCCAGCAGCTATATTAGGGGTTCAGATACGCAGTATTTT	CASSYIRGSDTQYF
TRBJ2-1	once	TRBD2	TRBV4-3	TGCGCCAGCAGCCAACTAGCGACTAGCGGGATGTTCGGTTTTGTCGATGAGCAGTTCTTC	CASSQLATSGMFGFVDEQFF
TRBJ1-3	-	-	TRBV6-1	TGTGCCAGCAGTGAAAGGACGCGGAATAGTGGAAACACCATATATTTT	CASSERTRNSGNTIYF
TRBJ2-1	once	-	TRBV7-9	TGTGCCAGCAGCCAAGGGGAGCTTGGGTTCGATGAGCAGTTCTTC	CASSQGELGFDEQFF
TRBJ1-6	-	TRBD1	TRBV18	TGTGCCAGCTCACCAGACAGGGGACCTCGAAATTCACCCCTCCACTTT	CASSPDRGPRNSPLHF
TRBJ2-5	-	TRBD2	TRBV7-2	TGTGCCAGCAGCTTACAAGCGGGAGGGCAAGAGACCCAGTACTTC	CASSLQAGGQETQYF
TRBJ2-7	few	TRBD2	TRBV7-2	TGTGCCAGCAGCTCCAAGGGACTAGCGGGCTCCTACGAGCAGTACTTC	CASSSKGLAGSYEQYF
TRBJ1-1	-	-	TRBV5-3	TGTGCCAGAAGCGCAAAACAGGAGTTTAACACTGAAGCTTTCTTT	CARSAKQEFNTEAFF
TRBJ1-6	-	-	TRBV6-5	TGTGCCAGCAGTTTCCAGACAGCCTTTAATTCACCCCTCCACTTT	CASSFQTAFNSPLHF
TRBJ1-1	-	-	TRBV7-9	TGTGCCAGCAGCGACCCATGGGGGAAAGGGGTGGGCACTGAAGCTTTCTTT	CASSDPWGKGVGTEAFF
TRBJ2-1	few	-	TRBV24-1	TGTGCCACCAGCCGAGGGGATGAGCAGTTCTTC	CATSRGDEQFF
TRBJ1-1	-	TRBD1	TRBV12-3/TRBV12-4	TGTGCCAGCAGTACAGGGGATACTGAAGCTTTCTTT	CASSTGDTEAFF
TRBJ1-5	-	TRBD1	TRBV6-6	TGTGCCAGCAGGGGACAGGGAATTAATCAGCCCCAGCATTTT	CASRGQGINQPQHF
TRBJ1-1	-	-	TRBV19	TGTGCCAGTAGTAAGGGACGGAATATGAAGGCTTTCTTT	CASSKGRNMKAFF
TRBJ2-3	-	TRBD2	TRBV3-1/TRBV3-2	TGTGCCAGCAGATTAGCGGGGGGGAGCACAGATACGCAGTATTTT	CASRLAGGSTDTQYF
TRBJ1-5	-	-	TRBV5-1	TGCGCCAGCAGCTTGGGTACAGCGGGTGATCAGCCCCAGCATTTT	CASSLGTAGDQPQHF
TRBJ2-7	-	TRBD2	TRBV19	TGTGCCAGTACCCGGACTAGCGGGAAATCCGAGCAGTACTTC	CASTRTSGKSEQYF
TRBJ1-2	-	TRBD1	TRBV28	TGTGCCAGCAGTCCCTCCGGGACAGGGGTCGATGGCTACACCTTC	CASSPSGTGVDGYTF
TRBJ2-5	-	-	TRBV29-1	TGCAGCGTTTTGGTGGGGGAGACCCAGTACTTC	CSVLVGETQYF
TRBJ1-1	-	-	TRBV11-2	TGTGCCAGCAGCTTAGAGGGGGTTATCACTGAAGCTTTCTTT	CASSLEGVITEAFF